This TCR beta chain was documented in a study of CD8+CD57+ T cells in acquired aplastic anemia. Sequencing involved patients with CD8+CD57+ cell expansion previously shown by flow cytometry. Genomic DNA, serving as template, underwent TCR beta VDJ and CDR3 profiling. Each CDR3 protein gets one entry after TCRdb re-called the reads with MiXCR. The profile shows about 270,000 distinct CDR3 sequences, roughly 82% of them singletons. The clonotype originates from a human donor with aplastic anemia. Material for sequencing was sorted CD4+, CD8+, or CD8+CD57+ T cells (not recorded which) from PBMCs.

The CDR3 region is CASSFGSGETQYF. The CDR3 DNA reads as TGTGCCAGCAGCTTTGGGTCGGGGGAGACCCAGTACTTC. The chain links TRBV7-3 to TRBJ2-5; D is possibly TRBD2 (5 bases). With 3 bases removed from V and 5 bases from J, the gap between germline ends came to 10 bases. The germline CDR1 and CDR2 sequences are SGHTA and FQGTGA. The CDR3 totals 13 residues.